The 20 T cell receptor beta chains presented below share a single source sample, sequenced in a study of OX40 agonist ivuxolimab in advanced cancers. TCRdb's copy holds only in-frame clones and misses some; the assay was immunoSEQ multiplex PCR. The table shows some 23,000 clones, with around 84% occurring only once. The source was CD4+ or CD8+ T cells sorted from blood, collected in a trial of the OX40 agonist ivuxolimab. All receptors derive from an adult with an advanced solid tumor such as melanoma, head and neck, liver or kidney cancer.

The chain uses TRBV11-3 and TRBJ2-1, with D unresolved. CDR1 and CDR2 from the germline V gene are SGHNT and YENEEA. The germline V and J ends were trimmed by 1 base and 5 bases, with 3 bases remaining between them. The CDR3 consists of 12 residues. In nucleotides, the CDR3 is TGTGCCAGCAGCTTAGTACACAATGAGCAGTTCTTC. Translation: CASSLVHNEQFF.

This chain uses TRBV7-2 with TRBJ2-2; no clear D gene. Germline V CDR1 and CDR2: SGHTA, FQGNSA. Trimming stripped 8 bases from V and 0 bases from J, with 10 bases between. This CDR3 has 14 residues. The CDR3 is CASGSRPNTGELFF. As DNA, the CDR3 is TGTGCCAGCGGCTCTCGGCCGAACACCGGGGAGCTGTTTTTT.

V and J are TRBV11-2 and TRBJ1-3, with TRBD1 as a possible D gene (6 bases). The germline CDR1 and CDR2 sequences are SGHAT and FQNNGV. Deletions cut 3 bases from V and 0 bases from J, with 12 bases between. This CDR3 region has 16 residues. CDR3 bases: TGTGCCAGCAGCTTCAACAGGGCCTACTCTGGAAACACCATATATTTT. Translated: CASSFNRAYSGNTIYF.

This clone was counted a few times. The V and J genes are TRBV27 and TRBJ1-6; D is undetermined. CDR3 length: 14 residues. V was clipped by 7 bases and J by 0 bases, with 7 bases between them. Germline assignment: CDR1 MNHEY and CDR2 SMNVEV (reference sequence). This CDR3 is CASKYSSYNSPLHF. In nucleotides, the CDR3 is TGTGCCAGCAAGTACAGCTCCTATAATTCACCCCTCCACTTT.

The V call is TRBV5-5, the J call TRBJ2-5; TRBD1 agrees at 12 bases. V dropped 2 bases and J dropped 4; count of bases not matched to a gene: 3. The CDR3 has 15 amino acids. Germline-derived CDR1 and CDR2 are SGHKS and YYEKEE (reference sequence). The CDR3 loop reads CASSFRDRGRETQYF. The CDR3 region has the DNA TGTGCCAGCAGCTTCCGGGACAGGGGGCGAGAGACCCAGTACTTC.

This clone was seen only once. The V call is TRBV9, the J call TRBJ2-1; weak D call: TRBD1 (6 bases). With 0 bases removed from V and 2 bases from J, the gap between germline ends came to 9 bases. The CDR3 loop spans 15 amino acids. Germline CDR1 reads SGDLS; CDR2 reads YYNGEE. For the CDR3, the DNA is TGTGCCAGCAGCGTAGTGGGGGCGACCTACAATGAGCAGTTCTTC. Translating it yields CASSVVGATYNEQFF. The variable domain in full, completed from reference TRBV9 and TRBJ2-1, reads DSGVTQTPKHLITATGQRVTLRCSPRSGDLSVYWYQQSLDQGLQFLIQYYNGEERAKGNILERFSAQQFPDLHSELNLSSLELGDSALYFCASSVVGATYNEQFFGPGTRLTVL.

The rearrangement uses TRBV11-3 and TRBJ2-2, with a possible D match to TRBD1 (5 bases). V lost 3 bases to trimming and J lost 1 base, with 6 bases between them. Germline V gene sequence: CDR1 SGHNT, CDR2 YENEEA. The CDR3 covers 14 residues. This CDR3 reads CASSFQGNTGELFF. DNA for the CDR3: TGTGCCAGCAGCTTCCAGGGGAACACCGGGGAGCTGTTTTTT.

This rearrangement joins TRBV7-9 to TRBJ2-3; TRBD2 aligns across 9 bases. Germline CDR1 reads SEHNR; CDR2 reads FQNEAQ (reference sequence). The CDR3 has 16 residues. Trimming at V came to 3 bases and at J to 5 bases, leaving 9 bases not matched to a gene. The CDR3 is CASSFPREGRGDTQYF. The DNA for the CDR3 is TGTGCCAGCAGCTTCCCGCGGGAGGGGCGTGGAGATACGCAGTATTTT.

The chain joins TRBV15 to TRBJ1-4; D possibly corresponds to TRBD1 (5 bases). Trimming took off 5 bases at V and 8 bases at J, with 18 bases between the two ends. Germline loops: CDR1 LNHNV, CDR2 YYDKDF (reference sequence). The CDR3 spans 15 residues. The CDR3 loop reads CATSLTGTMGEKLFF. In DNA, the CDR3 is TGTGCCACCAGCTTAACCGGGACTATGGGGGAAAAACTGTTTTTT.

This clone was counted a few times. The chain combines TRBV27 with TRBJ2-1; 12 bases align to TRBD2. The CDR3 is made up of 15 amino acids. Germline assignment: CDR1 MNHEY and CDR2 SMNVEV (reference sequence). The V and J ends lost 8 bases and 8 bases, in that order; junction bases with no gene match: 10. CDR3 loop: CASGLAGGLYDEQFF. CDR3 sequence (DNA): TGTGCCAGCGGCCTAGCGGGGGGGCTATATGATGAGCAGTTCTTC.

J is TRBJ2-7 and V is TRBV21-1. TRBV21-1 is deemed a pseudogene. The CDR3 is 12 amino acids. Here the CDR3 reads CASSKVTYEQYF. The CDR3 nucleotides are TGTGCCAGCAGCAAAGTCACGTACGAGCAGTACTTC.

This chain connects TRBV10-3 to TRBJ2-2; D may be TRBD2 (5 bases). Germline-derived CDR1 and CDR2 are ENHRY and SYGVKD. This CDR3 comprises 14 residues. The V end was cut by 5 bases, the J end by 2 bases, with 9 bases between. The CDR3 sequence is CAISSGSNTGELFF. The CDR3 nucleotides are TGTGCCATCAGTTCGGGGTCCAACACCGGGGAGCTGTTTTTT.

The sample holds a few counts of this clone. The V gene is TRBV6-5, the J gene TRBJ2-7; TRBD2 aligns across 11 bases. The CDR3 is made up of 15 amino acids. With V trimmed by 6 bases and J by 0 bases, 4 bases remained unmatched. CDR1 and CDR2 (germline): MNHEY, SVGAGI. This chain's CDR3 is CASRTTSGSSYEQYF. In DNA, the CDR3 is TGTGCCAGCAGGACCACTAGCGGGAGCTCCTACGAGCAGTACTTC.

The V call is TRBV28, the J call TRBJ2-5, with 8 bases that match TRBD2. The V and J ends lost 3 bases and 0 bases, in that order; junction bases with no gene match: 6. This CDR3 has 16 residues. Germline assignment: CDR1 MDHEN and CDR2 SYDVKM. This CDR3 reads CASSFTTSVYQETQYF. The CDR3 bases are TGTGCCAGCAGTTTCACGACTAGCGTCTACCAAGAGACCCAGTACTTC.

The chain uses TRBV27 and TRBJ1-2; 7 bases agree with TRBD1. J gave up 7 bases and V 4 bases, and 3 bases lay outside the gene matches. Germline CDR1 reads MNHEY; CDR2 reads SMNVEV (reference sequence). The CDR3 consists of 12 residues. CDR3 amino acids: CASSSQGGGYTF. Here the CDR3 DNA reads TGTGCCAGCAGTTCCCAGGGGGGTGGCTACACCTTC.

The V call is TRBV6-6, the J call TRBJ1-1; no clear D. V was clipped by 6 bases and J by 7 bases, with 12 bases between them. This CDR3 region has 12 residues. Germline V lookup: CDR1 MNHNY, CDR2 SVGAGI (reference sequence). In nucleotides, the CDR3 is TGTGCCAGCAGGCCCGGACGGAGTGAAGCTTTCTTT. It translates to CASRPGRSEAFF.

The V and J genes are TRBV10-2 and TRBJ2-5; D might be TRBD1 (6 bases). Trimming removed 1 base at V and 3 bases at J, with 9 bases between. This CDR3 is 14 amino acids long. CDR1 is WSHSY and CDR2 is SAAADI in the germline V gene. For the CDR3, the DNA is TGCGCCAGCAGTGAGTACAGGGTAAAAGAGACCCAGTACTTC. Translated: CASSEYRVKETQYF.

This chain joins TRBV27 and TRBJ1-1; D gene unclear. With 3 bases removed from V and 11 bases from J, the gap between germline ends came to 16 bases. The CDR3 consists of 13 residues. Germline V CDR1 and CDR2: MNHEY, SMNVEV (reference sequence). The DNA of the CDR3 is TGTGCCAGCAGTTTGACGCAGTATGGGCCTGCTTTCTTT. It yields the protein CASSLTQYGPAFF.

The genes are TRBV2 and TRBJ2-7; tentatively, D is TRBD1 (6 bases). The CDR3 has 13 residues. Trimming took 6 bases from V and 2 from J, leaving 11 bases between them. The germline V gene encodes CDR1 SNHLY and CDR2 FYNNEI. This chain's CDR3 is CASSARTAYEQYF. For the CDR3, the DNA is TGTGCCAGCAGCGCCCGGACAGCCTACGAGCAGTACTTC.

The chain employs TRBV6-1 and TRBJ2-4, with D possibly TRBD1 on 5 matching bases. Per germline, CDR1 MNHNS and CDR2 SASEGT. This CDR3 has 17 amino acids. Trimming cost V 1 base and J 1 base, with 14 bases left between them. Written as DNA, the CDR3 is TGTGCCAGCAGTGAAGACCCAGGGTTCAGGGCCAAAAACATTCAGTACTTC. It yields the protein CASSEDPGFRAKNIQYF.